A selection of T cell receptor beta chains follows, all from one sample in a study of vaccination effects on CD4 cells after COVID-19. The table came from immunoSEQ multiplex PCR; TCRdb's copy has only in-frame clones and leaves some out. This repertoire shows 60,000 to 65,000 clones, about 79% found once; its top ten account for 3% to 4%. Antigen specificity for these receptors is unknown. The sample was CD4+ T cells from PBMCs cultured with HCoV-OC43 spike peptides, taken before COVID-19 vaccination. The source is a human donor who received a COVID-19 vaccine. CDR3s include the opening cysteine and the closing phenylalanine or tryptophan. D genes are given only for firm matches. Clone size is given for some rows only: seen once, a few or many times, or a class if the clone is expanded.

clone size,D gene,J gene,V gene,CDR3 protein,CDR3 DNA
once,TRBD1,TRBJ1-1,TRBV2,CASRDRGFPEAFF,TGTGCCAGCAGAGACAGGGGTTTCCCGGAAGCTTTCTTT
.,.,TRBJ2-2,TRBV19,CASHGAGELFF,TGTGCCAGTCATGGTGCCGGGGAGCTGTTTTTT
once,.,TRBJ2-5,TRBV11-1,CASSQGVGAGETQYF,TGTGCCAGCAGTCAAGGTGTGGGGGCTGGGGAGACCCAGTACTTC
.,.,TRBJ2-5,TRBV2,CASSDRAQETQYF,TGTGCCAGCAGTGACAGAGCCCAAGAGACCCAGTACTTC
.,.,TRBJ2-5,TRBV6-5,CASSRDFETQYF,TGTGCCAGCAGTAGGGACTTTGAGACCCAGTACTTC
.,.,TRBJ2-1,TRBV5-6,CASSSSTGASYNEQFF,TGTGCCAGCAGCTCCAGCACGGGGGCCTCCTACAATGAGCAGTTCTTC
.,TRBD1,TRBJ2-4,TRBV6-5,CASSTTGSNIQYF,TGTGCCAGCAGTACGACAGGGTCCAACATTCAGTACTTC
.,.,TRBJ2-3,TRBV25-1,CASSETSYSTDTQYF,TGTGCCAGCAGTGAGACGTCGTATAGCACAGATACGCAGTATTTT
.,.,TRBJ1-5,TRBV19,CASKNGGNQPQHF,TGTGCCAGCAAGAACGGGGGCAATCAGCCCCAGCATTTT
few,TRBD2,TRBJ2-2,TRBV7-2,CASSFPNSGGASATGELFF,TGTGCCAGCAGCTTCCCGAATAGCGGGGGGGCCTCTGCCACCGGGGAGCTGTTTTTT
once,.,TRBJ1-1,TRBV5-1,CASSPQDSMNTEAFF,TGCGCCAGCAGCCCACAGGACAGCATGAACACTGAAGCTTTCTTT
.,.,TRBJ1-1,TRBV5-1,CASSFLENTEAFF,TGCGCCAGCAGCTTTTTAGAGAACACTGAAGCTTTCTTT
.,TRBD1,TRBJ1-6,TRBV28,CASSLPGQANSPLHF,TGTGCCAGCAGTTTACCTGGACAGGCAAATTCACCCCTCCACTTT
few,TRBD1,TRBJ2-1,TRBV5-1,CASSRDRSSYNEQFF,TGCGCCAGCAGCAGGGACAGAAGCTCCTACAATGAGCAGTTCTTC
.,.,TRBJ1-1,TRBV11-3,CASSRSGPNKKAFF,TGTGCCAGCAGTCGAAGCGGACCAAATAAAAAAGCTTTCTTT
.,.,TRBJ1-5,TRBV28,CASSSPDETQHF,TGTGCCAGCAGTTCCCCGGATGAGACCCAGCATTTT
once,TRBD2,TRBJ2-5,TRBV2,CASALWGGQETQYF,TGTGCCAGCGCATTGTGGGGGGGCCAAGAGACCCAGTACTTC